The present entry profiles one TCR beta chain with its context. Measured with immunoSEQ multiplex PCR; TCRdb has only the in-frame clones, and not every one. The table records roughly 190,000 clones, approximately 80% of them present only once. The V gene end was trimmed by 4 bases and the J gene end by 3 bases; junction bases not matched to a gene: 22. CDR3 length: 20 residues. Germline-derived CDR1 and CDR2 are SQVTM and ANQGSEA. The data belong to a study of blood T cell repertoires in COVID-19. The wider study: Whether acute or convalescent, the COVID-19 samples came from the United States, Italy and Spain.

The source material was peripheral blood. The J gene is TRBJ2-3, the V gene TRBV29-1; 10 nucleotides match TRBD2. The TCR sequence derives from a woman between 40 and 50 years old with COVID-19, enrolled during active disease. CDR3 in DNA: TGCAGCGTTGGTAGTAGCCTGATGCTTGAGCGGGAGGGCCGTACAGATACGCAGTATTTT. Protein: CSVGSSLMLEREGRTDTQYF.